The 18 T cell receptor beta chains given below trace back to one sample, sequenced in a study of blood T cell repertoires in COVID-19. Some clones are missing from TCRdb's copy, which holds only in-frame ones; the method was immunoSEQ multiplex PCR. This table holds around 100,000 clones, roughly 85% found once. The sequenced sample was peripheral blood. The source of these receptors is a woman aged 70-85 years with acute or convalescent COVID-19.

V and J are TRBV12-3 or TRBV12-4 and TRBJ2-6, with D unresolved. This CDR3 region has 13 residues. V lost 7 bases to trimming and J lost 0 bases, with 4 bases between them. CDR3 in DNA: TGTGCCAGCACCTCCTCTGGGGCCAACGTCCTGACTTTC. This translates into CASTSSGANVLTF.

This rearrangement joins TRBV5-1 to TRBJ2-3, with 9 bases lining up with TRBD2. With V trimmed by 1 base and J by 2 bases, 5 bases remained unmatched. The germline V gene has CDR1 SGHRS and CDR2 YFSETQ. The CDR3 totals 16 residues. The CDR3 coding sequence is TGCGCCAGCAGCTTGAATCCTAGCGGGGTCACAGATACGCAGTATTTT. Amino acid sequence: CASSLNPSGVTDTQYF.

This rearrangement joins TRBV6-4 to TRBJ2-5; 9 bases align to TRBD2. CDR1 is MRHNA and CDR2 is SNTAGT in the germline V gene. Losses at the gene ends were 7 bases for V and 4 bases for J; bases not matched to a gene: 22. CDR3 length: 19 amino acids. Here the CDR3 reads CASKSNRPVAGEEGETQYF. CDR3 sequence (DNA): TGTGCCAGCAAAAGCAATCGTCCAGTAGCGGGGGAGGAGGGAGAGACCCAGTACTTC.

J is TRBJ1-5 and V is TRBV28; D remains ambiguous. The ends were cut back, 8 bases at V and 0 bases at J, with 11 bases in the middle. In germline, CDR1 is MDHEN, CDR2 SYDVKM. This CDR3 is 14 amino acids long. CDR3 bases: TGTGCCAGCTTCGGTCGTAATAGCAATCAGCCCCAGCATTTT. Protein: CASFGRNSNQPQHF.

This rearrangement joins TRBV25-1 to TRBJ2-3, with TRBD1 matching 10 bases. This CDR3 is 15 amino acids long. Germline CDR1 and CDR2: MGHDK and SYGVNS. The V and J ends lost 5 bases and 2 bases, in that order; junction bases with no gene match: 4. CDR3 nucleotide sequence: TGTGCCAGCAGTCAGGGACAGGGGACCACAGATACGCAGTATTTT. Translated: CASSQGQGTTDTQYF.

The V and J genes are TRBV5-6 and TRBJ1-4, with D perhaps matching TRBD1 (6 bases). Germline V lookup: CDR1 SGHDT, CDR2 YYEEEE. V was shortened by 3 bases and J by 4 bases, with 13 bases between the two germline ends. The CDR3 is 15 amino acids. The CDR3 nucleotides are TGTGCCAGCAGCTCGGACAGCTCCTTTAATGAAAAACTGTTTTTT. This gives the protein CASSSDSSFNEKLFF.

V and J are TRBV11-2 and TRBJ2-6, with TRBD1 matching over 10 bases. The CDR3 sequence is 16 residues long. J lost 3 bases, V lost 5 bases, and 4 bases had no gene match. Germline V gene data show CDR1 as SGHAT and CDR2 as FQNNGV. The CDR3 loop is CASSLTGGGGANVLTF. CDR3 nucleotide sequence: TGTGCCAGCAGCCTGACAGGGGGCGGTGGGGCCAACGTCCTGACTTTC.

The CDR3 DNA reads TGTGCCAGCAGCCCTCCCCTAGCGGAAGAGACCCAGTACTTC. Translation gives CASSPPLAEETQYF. The chain recombines TRBV3-1 (or the pseudogene TRBV3-2) with TRBJ2-5; TRBD2 matches 7 bases. CDR1 is LGHDT and CDR2 is YNNKEL in the germline V gene (reference sequence). The V segment lost 4 bases and the J segment 3 bases; nucleotides outside the gene matches: 5. The CDR3 has 14 amino acids.

The chain uses TRBV2 and TRBJ1-5; D unresolved. Germline loops: CDR1 SNHLY, CDR2 FYNNEI. V was pared by 0 bases and J by 2 bases, with 8 bases between. CDR3 length: 15 residues. The CDR3 bases are TGTGCCAGCAGTGAAGCGCGGGGTGGCAATCAGCCCCAGCATTTT. Residues: CASSEARGGNQPQHF. Looking up the rest from reference TRBV2 and TRBJ1-5 gives the full variable domain: EPEVTQTPSHQVTQMGQEVILRCVPISNHLYFYWYRQILGQKVEFLVSFYNNEISEKSEIFDDQFSVERPDGSNFTLKIRSTKLEDSAMYFCASSEARGGNQPQHFGDGTRLSIL.

Only a few counts were recorded for this clone. The chain links TRBV28 to TRBJ2-7, with D perhaps matching TRBD2 (6 bases). V lost 5 bases and J lost 4, with 6 bases in between. The germline gives CDR1 MDHEN, CDR2 SYDVKM. The CDR3 contains 11 residues. In nucleotides, the CDR3 is TGTGCCAGCAGTCGGGGGTACGAGCAGTACGTC. Translating it yields CASSRGYEQYV.

CDR3 nucleotide sequence: TGCGCCAGCAGCCTTAGCGGGGGGTCCACCTACGAGCAGTACTTC. Translated: CASSLSGGSTYEQYF. The J gene is TRBJ2-7, the V gene TRBV5-1; 10 nucleotides match TRBD2. The CDR3 runs to 15 residues. Germline CDR1 is SGHRS and CDR2 is YFSETQ. Trimming at V came to 4 bases and at J to 2 bases, leaving 6 bases not matched to a gene.

The chain joins TRBV7-9 to TRBJ1-6; TRBD1 matches 8 bases. The V gene end was trimmed by 1 base and the J gene end by 9 bases; junction bases not matched to a gene: 8. The germline V gene encodes CDR1 SEHNR and CDR2 FQNEAQ (reference sequence). This CDR3 region has 16 residues. This CDR3 reads CASSLEGGQGTSPLHF. The CDR3 DNA reads TGTGCCAGCAGCTTAGAGGGTGGACAGGGAACTTCACCCCTCCACTTT.

V gene TRBV7-2 combines with J gene TRBJ2-5, with D possibly TRBD2 on 6 matching bases. CDR3 length: 15 residues. Between the trimmed V and J ends, which lost 2 bases and 4 bases, there was a span of 14 bases. Germline CDR1 and CDR2: SGHTA and FQGNSA. The CDR3 reads CASSLTFRGRETQYF. The CDR3 DNA sequence: TGTGCCAGCAGCTTAACGTTCCGGGGGAGAGAGACCCAGTACTTC. Full variable domain (remainder filled in from reference TRBV7-2 and TRBJ2-5): GAGVSQSPSNKVTEKGKDVELRCDPISGHTALYWYRQSLGQGLEFLIYFQGNSAPDKSGLPSDRFSAERTGGSVSTLTIQRTQQEDSAVYLCASSLTFRGRETQYFGPGTRLLVL.

The chain uses TRBV11-1 and TRBJ2-3; 12 bases fit TRBD2. With 5 bases clipped from V and 5 bases from J, the junction kept 8 bases outside the gene matches. This CDR3 comprises 16 residues. Germline V lookup: CDR1 SGHAT, CDR2 FQDESV (reference sequence). CDR3 DNA: TGTGCCAGCAGCCATTCGGCTAGCGGGGGGGTAGATACGCAGTATTTT. This gives the protein CASSHSASGGVDTQYF.

V and J are TRBV6-2 or TRBV6-3 and TRBJ1-1; 7 bases map to TRBD1. Germline assignment: CDR1 MNHEY and CDR2 SVGEGT. CDR3 length: 14 amino acids. V lost 5 bases and J lost 0; bases outside the gene matches: 3. The CDR3 loop is CASSTGQLNTEAFF. In DNA, the CDR3 is TGTGCCAGCAGTACGGGACAGCTGAACACTGAAGCTTTCTTT.

Points on this clone: The germline gene is not matched at one end of the junction; a read error may be the cause. This chain uses TRBV6-5 with TRBJ2-5, with 9 bases lining up with TRBD1. This CDR3 has 15 residues. Per germline, CDR1 MNHEY and CDR2 SVGAGI. The CDR3 nucleotides read TGTGCCAGCAGTCCTCCGGGACAGGGCCAAAAGACCCAGTACTTC. Protein product: CASSPPGQGQKTQYF.

The chain couples TRBV5-5 to TRBJ2-7; D unclear. The CDR3 covers 12 residues. Deletions cut 1 base from V and 2 bases from J, with 4 bases between. Germline V lookup: CDR1 SGHKS, CDR2 YYEKEE (reference sequence). CDR3: CASSLYPYEQYF. The CDR3 DNA follows: TGTGCCAGCAGCTTGTATCCCTACGAGCAGTACTTC. The variable domain in full, completed from reference TRBV5-5 and TRBJ2-7, reads DAGVTQSPTHLIKTRGQQVTLRCSPISGHKSVSWYQQVLGQGPQFIFQYYEKEERGRGNFPDRFSARQFPNYSSELNVNALLLGDSALYLCASSLYPYEQYFGPGTRLTVT.

The genes are TRBV5-1 and TRBJ2-3, with D perhaps matching TRBD2 (6 bases). CDR3 length: 13 amino acids. Looked up from germline, CDR1 is SGHRS and CDR2 is YFSETQ. V was pared by 4 bases and J by 8 bases, with 14 bases between. In DNA, the CDR3 is TGCGCCAGCAGCGAGGCTAGCGTAGGTACGCAGTATTTT. Translated, it gives CASSEASVGTQYF.